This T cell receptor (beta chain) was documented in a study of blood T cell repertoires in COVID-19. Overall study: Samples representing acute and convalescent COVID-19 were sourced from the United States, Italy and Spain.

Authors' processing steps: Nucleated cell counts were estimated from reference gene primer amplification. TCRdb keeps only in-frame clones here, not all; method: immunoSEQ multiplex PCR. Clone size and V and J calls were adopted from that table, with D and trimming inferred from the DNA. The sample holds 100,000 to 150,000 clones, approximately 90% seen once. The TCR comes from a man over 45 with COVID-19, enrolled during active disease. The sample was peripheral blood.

This CDR3 reads CASSVMGEGRNEQFF. The DNA of the CDR3 is TGTGCCAGCAGCGTAATGGGGGAGGGCCGGAATGAGCAGTTCTTC. The V gene is TRBV9, the J gene TRBJ2-1; 7 bases agree with TRBD2. The CDR3 loop spans 15 amino acids. Looked up from germline, CDR1 is SGDLS and CDR2 is YYNGEE. Trimming took 1 base from V and 7 from J; bases not matched to a gene: 8.